Listed below are T cell receptor beta chains from one sample, sequenced in a study of technical replicates of blood from a few donors. The repertoire was sequenced with immunoSEQ multiplex PCR; TCRdb's copy has only in-frame clones and lacks some. The top ten hold roughly 0.25% of the sample, which has about 82,000 clones, 80% to 95% seen once. The specimen sequenced was T cells isolated from PBMCs. These receptors originate from a human donor in good health. The CDR3 runs from the conserved cysteine through the conserved F or W. A D gene is named only where the DNA matches it firmly. Clone size is stated in some rows and not others, as once, few, many or a class when expanded.

v_gene	d_gene	j_gene	abundance	CDR3nt	CDR3aa
TRBV11-3	TRBD1	TRBJ1-1	-	TGTGCCAGCAGCTCCCGGACAGGGAGCACTGAAGCTTTCTTT	CASSSRTGSTEAFF
TRBV5-6	-	TRBJ2-7	-	TGTGCCAGCAGCTTGGCCAACCAGAATAGAATGGGGGGCGAGCAGTACTTC	CASSLANQNRMGGEQYF
TRBV10-1	TRBD1	TRBJ2-1	-	TGCGCCAGCAGTGAGTTCGCCGGGACAGGGGGGACCAATGAGCAGTTCTTC	CASSEFAGTGGTNEQFF
TRBV18	-	TRBJ1-2	-	TGTGCCAGCTCACCAGGGCAGGGTCACGAGGGCTACACCTTC	CASSPGQGHEGYTF
TRBV30	-	TRBJ1-2	-	TGTGCCTGGAGTGTTGGAGCCTATGGCTACACCTTC	CAWSVGAYGYTF
TRBV6-1	TRBD2	TRBJ2-1	-	TGTGCCAGCAGATCTGGGACTAGCGTTAACAATGAGCAGTTCTTC	CASRSGTSVNNEQFF
TRBV2	-	TRBJ1-4	-	TGTGCCAGCAGCCGGACGGGGGGCTGGGGTGAAAAACTGTTTTTT	CASSRTGGWGEKLFF
TRBV2	-	TRBJ2-7	-	TGTGCCAGCAGTGAGGGAGGATGGGGCGAGCAGTACTTC	CASSEGGWGEQYF
TRBV5-8	-	TRBJ1-4	-	TGTGCCAGCAGCTTGGCAGGGCGGCCGAATGAAAAACTGTTTTTT	CASSLAGRPNEKLFF
TRBV7-9	-	TRBJ2-1	-	TGTGCCAGCAGCTTAAACCCGTCCAACCTTTACAATTCTCGGAGTGAGCAGTTCTTC	CASSLNPSNLYNSRSEQFF
TRBV5-1	TRBD1	TRBJ1-2	-	TGCGCCAGCAGCTTGGTGGCCTACGACAGGGCGAGGGGTAACTATGGCTACACCTTC	CASSLVAYDRARGNYGYTF
TRBV19	TRBD1	TRBJ2-2	-	TGTGCCAGTAACCTAGACAGGGGAGTCGCCGGGGAGCTGTTTTTT	CASNLDRGVAGELFF
TRBV5-1	TRBD2	TRBJ2-7	-	TGCGCCAGCAGCCCCGCCGGTAGCGGGTACGAGCAGTACTTC	CASSPAGSGYEQYF
TRBV6-1	TRBD2	TRBJ2-5	-	TGTGCCAGCAGCGCTCTAGCGGGGGACCAAGAGACCCAGTACTTC	CASSALAGDQETQYF
TRBV18	TRBD2	TRBJ2-3	-	TGTGCCAGCTCACCCGGACTAGCGGGCACAGATACGCAGTATTTT	CASSPGLAGTDTQYF
TRBV5-1	TRBD1	TRBJ2-1	-	TGCGCCAGCAGCCCCCTAACAGGGGAAAATGAGCAGTTCTTC	CASSPLTGENEQFF
TRBV5-1	TRBD2	TRBJ2-7	-	TGCGCCAGCAGCTTGGGTAGCGGGGCCTCCTACGAGCAGTACTTC	CASSLGSGASYEQYF
TRBV27	-	TRBJ2-5	-	TGTGCCAGCACCTCTTTGGGAGTAGAAACCCAGTACTTC	CASTSLGVETQYF
TRBV30	TRBD2	TRBJ2-2	-	TGTGCCTGGAGTGTACTTAGCGGGGGGGCCGGGGAGCTGTTTTTT	CAWSVLSGGAGELFF
TRBV19	-	TRBJ1-4	-	TGTGCCAGTAGTATAGGAACAGCAACTAATGAAAAACTGTTTTTT	CASSIGTATNEKLFF
TRBV14	TRBD1	TRBJ2-3	-	TGTGCCAGCACAGGGGGCGCAGATACGCAGTATTTT	CASTGGADTQYF
TRBV14	-	TRBJ2-5	-	TGTGCCAGCAGCCAAGGATCCGTCCGGGGGACCCAGTACTTC	CASSQGSVRGTQYF
TRBV7-9	TRBD1	TRBJ1-4	-	TGTGCCAGCAGCCCTACAACGGATCGGACAGGGGGCGTTGAAAAACTGTTTTTT	CASSPTTDRTGGVEKLFF
TRBV18	-	TRBJ1-1	-	TGTGCCAGCTCACACACTGAGCCGACAGGCCTCAACACTGAAGCTTTCTTT	CASSHTEPTGLNTEAFF
TRBV7-2	-	TRBJ1-5	-	TGTGCCAGCAGCTTAGACTATACTAGCAATCAGCCCCAGCATTTT	CASSLDYTSNQPQHF
TRBV18	TRBD1	TRBJ1-1	-	TGTGCCAGCTCACCACGCAGGGGGGTCATGAACACTGAAGCTTTCTTT	CASSPRRGVMNTEAFF
TRBV5-1	TRBD2	TRBJ2-5	-	TGCGCCAGCAGCCTGTCCCTAGCGGGACACGAGACCCAGTACTTC	CASSLSLAGHETQYF
TRBV19	-	TRBJ1-1	-	TGTGCCAGTAGTATCACGGAGGTGAACACTGAAGCTTTCTTT	CASSITEVNTEAFF
TRBV10-3	TRBD2	TRBJ2-3	-	TGTGCCATCAGCGGGACTAGCGGGAGGGAAGATACGCAGTATTTT	CAISGTSGREDTQYF
TRBV7-6	-	TRBJ1-6	-	TGTGCCAGCAGCTTAGGGTGGACAGCAAATTCACCCCTCCACTTT	CASSLGWTANSPLHF
TRBV4-1	-	TRBJ1-2	-	TGCGCCAGCAGCCAAGATAATTTGGAGGGAACCTATGGCTACACCTTC	CASSQDNLEGTYGYTF
TRBV28	TRBD2	TRBJ2-7	-	TGTGCCAGCAGTGGATTTAGCGGGAGTGCCCCCTACGAGCAGTACTTC	CASSGFSGSAPYEQYF
TRBV19	TRBD1	TRBJ1-4	-	TGTGCCAGTAGTATACCCCGACAGGGGTCGTACTCACTGTTTTTT	CASSIPRQGSYSLFF
TRBV28	TRBD1	TRBJ1-2	-	TGTGCCAGCAGTCCCCAGACAGGGCTGGATGGCTACACCTTC	CASSPQTGLDGYTF
TRBV4-1	-	TRBJ1-1	-	TGCGCCAGCAGCCAAGTTATAGTGAACACTGAAGCTTTCTTT	CASSQVIVNTEAFF
TRBV11-3	-	TRBJ1-3	-	TGTGCCAGCAGCCAAACGGCAGGGGGAAACACCATATATTTT	CASSQTAGGNTIYF
TRBV12-5	-	TRBJ1-4	-	TGTGCTAGTGGTTTGGCCGGGGGGGTGACTAATGAAAAACTGTTTTTT	CASGLAGGVTNEKLFF
TRBV5-4	TRBD1	TRBJ2-5	-	TGTGCCAGCAGCTTGGGGTGGGACAGGGGGCTCTCGGGGGAAGAGACCCAGTACTTC	CASSLGWDRGLSGEETQYF
TRBV30	TRBD1	TRBJ1-2	-	TGTGCTTTGGACGGGGACAGGGGGCTCGGCTATGGCTACACCTTC	CALDGDRGLGYGYTF
TRBV5-1	-	TRBJ2-4	-	TGCGCCAGCAGCCGATCTCCCAGCGTCGCCAAAAACATTCAGTACTTC	CASSRSPSVAKNIQYF
TRBV5-1	-	TRBJ2-3	-	TGCGCCAGCAGTAAGTTCGGGACTAGCACAGATACGCAGTATTTT	CASSKFGTSTDTQYF
TRBV5-6	-	TRBJ2-5	-	TGTGCCAGCAGCTTGGGCTCGTCGGCCCAGTACTTC	CASSLGSSAQYF
TRBV11-2	-	TRBJ1-1	once	TGTGCCAGCAGCTTATACCAGTACACTGAAGCTTTCTTT	CASSLYQYTEAFF
TRBV11-2	TRBD1	TRBJ1-4	-	TGTGCCAGCAGCCAGACAGGGAGTGTTGAAAAACTGTTTTTT	CASSQTGSVEKLFF
TRBV5-1	TRBD2	TRBJ2-3	-	TGCGCCAGCAGCCCGGGGGCTAGCGGGACGGCTGCGCGGTATTTT	CASSPGASGTAARYF
TRBV5-1	-	TRBJ1-5	-	TGCGCCAGCAGCTTGGAGGGGGTGCGCAATCAGCCCCAGCATTTT	CASSLEGVRNQPQHF
TRBV7-9	TRBD2	TRBJ2-1	-	TGTGCCAGCAGCCGGGGGAGGGTCGGCTCCTACAATGAGCAGTTCTTC	CASSRGRVGSYNEQFF
TRBV6-5	TRBD1	TRBJ1-2	-	TGTGCCAGCAGGCAAGGGACAGGGGATGGCTACACCTTC	CASRQGTGDGYTF
TRBV2	-	TRBJ1-1	-	TGTGCCAGCGGCCCCAGGACAGCGAACACTGAAGCTTTCTTT	CASGPRTANTEAFF
TRBV28	-	TRBJ1-2	-	TGTGCCAGCAGTTTGGAGGGAGGCTACACCTTC	CASSLEGGYTF
TRBV27	TRBD1	TRBJ1-4	-	TGTGCCAGCAGTTCCCCCGGGACAGGGCATTTTGAAAAACTGTTTTTT	CASSSPGTGHFEKLFF
TRBV6-1	-	TRBJ2-7	-	TGTGCCAGCAGTGAACTCGGGGACGAGCAGTACTTC	CASSELGDEQYF
TRBV5-6	-	TRBJ2-1	-	TGTGCCAGCAGCTTGGGGACTGGTCCCTACAATGAGCAGTTCTTC	CASSLGTGPYNEQFF
TRBV7-2	TRBD2	TRBJ2-1	-	TGTGCCAGCAGCTTTATACCCCGGGCTAGCGGGGGTGACAATGAGCAGTTCTTC	CASSFIPRASGGDNEQFF
TRBV29-1	TRBD1	TRBJ1-2	-	TGCAGCGCAGACCCAGGGGGCTATGGCTACACCTTC	CSADPGGYGYTF
TRBV10-1	TRBD2	TRBJ2-2	-	TGCGCCAGCAGTGAGAGGGGACTAGCGGGAGTAACCGGGGAGCTGTTTTTT	CASSERGLAGVTGELFF
TRBV5-1	-	TRBJ2-7	-	TGCGCCAGCAGTGGGCGTCTTTCCTACGAGCAGTACTTC	CASSGRLSYEQYF
TRBV29-1	-	TRBJ2-2	-	TGCAGCGTTGTTGAGGGCGGACCTAACACCGGGGAGCTGTTTTTT	CSVVEGGPNTGELFF